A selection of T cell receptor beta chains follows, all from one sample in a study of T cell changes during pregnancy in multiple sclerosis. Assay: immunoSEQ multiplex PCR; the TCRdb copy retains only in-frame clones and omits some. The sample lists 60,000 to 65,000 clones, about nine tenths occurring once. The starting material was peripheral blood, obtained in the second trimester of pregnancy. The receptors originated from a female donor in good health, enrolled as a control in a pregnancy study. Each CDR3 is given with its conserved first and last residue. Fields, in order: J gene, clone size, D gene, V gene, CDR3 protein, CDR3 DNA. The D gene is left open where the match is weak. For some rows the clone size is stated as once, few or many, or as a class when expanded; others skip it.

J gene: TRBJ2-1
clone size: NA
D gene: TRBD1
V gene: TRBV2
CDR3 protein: CASSDTGQENNEQFF
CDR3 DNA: TGTGCCAGCAGTGATACCGGACAGGAAAACAATGAGCAGTTCTTC

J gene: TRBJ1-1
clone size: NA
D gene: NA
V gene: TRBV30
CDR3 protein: CAWGGRAEAFF
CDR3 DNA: TGTGCCTGGGGTGGAAGAGCTGAAGCTTTCTTT

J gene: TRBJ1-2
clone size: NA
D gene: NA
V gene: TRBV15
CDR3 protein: CATSIGEIYGYTF
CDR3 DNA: TGTGCCACCAGCATTGGGGAGATCTATGGCTACACCTTC

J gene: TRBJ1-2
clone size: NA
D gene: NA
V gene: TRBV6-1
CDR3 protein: CASGLLSGSNGYTF
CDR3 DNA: TGTGCCAGCGGACTACTTTCCGGGTCAAATGGCTACACCTTC

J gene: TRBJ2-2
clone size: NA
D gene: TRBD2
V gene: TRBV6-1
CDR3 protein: CASSDRGVRTRNLGELFF
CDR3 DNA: TGTGCCAGCAGTGACCGGGGCGTACGGACTAGGAATCTCGGGGAGCTGTTTTTT

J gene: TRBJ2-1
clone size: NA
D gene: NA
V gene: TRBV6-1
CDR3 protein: CASSEMGQSNEQFF
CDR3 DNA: TGTGCCAGCAGTGAAATGGGACAAAGCAATGAGCAGTTCTTC

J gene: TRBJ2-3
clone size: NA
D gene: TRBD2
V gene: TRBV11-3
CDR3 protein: CASSLGPAGGTDTQYF
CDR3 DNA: TGTGCCAGCAGCTTAGGCCCAGCGGGGGGCACAGATACGCAGTATTTT

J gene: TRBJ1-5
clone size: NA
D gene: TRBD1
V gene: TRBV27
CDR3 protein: CASADRGDNQPQHF
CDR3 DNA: TGTGCCAGCGCGGACAGGGGTGACAATCAGCCCCAGCATTTT

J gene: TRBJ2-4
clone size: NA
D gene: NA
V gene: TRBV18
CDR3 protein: CASSPMGGGEIQYF
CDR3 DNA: TGTGCCAGCTCACCTATGGGGGGTGGAGAGATTCAGTACTTC

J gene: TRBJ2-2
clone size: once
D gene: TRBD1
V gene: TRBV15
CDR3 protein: CATAGQGPTGELFF
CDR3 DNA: TGTGCCACCGCCGGACAGGGACCCACCGGGGAGCTGTTTTTT

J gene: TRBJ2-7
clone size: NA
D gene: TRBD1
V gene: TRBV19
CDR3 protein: CASSIAGGSEQYF
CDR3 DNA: TGTGCCAGTAGTATAGCAGGGGGCAGCGAGCAGTACTTC

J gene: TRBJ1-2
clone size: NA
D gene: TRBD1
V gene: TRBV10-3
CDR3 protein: CAIRSGTGYGYTF
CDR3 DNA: TGTGCCATCAGGTCCGGGACAGGCTATGGCTACACCTTC

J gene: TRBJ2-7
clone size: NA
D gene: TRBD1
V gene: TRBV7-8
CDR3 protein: CASSLRRTGFPYEQYF
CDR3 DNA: TGTGCCAGCAGCCTCCGTCGGACAGGGTTTCCCTACGAGCAGTACTTC

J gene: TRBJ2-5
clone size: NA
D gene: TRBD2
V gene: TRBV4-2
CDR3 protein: CASSQDGLAGGQETQYF
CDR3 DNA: TGTGCCAGCAGCCAAGATGGATTAGCGGGGGGGCAAGAGACCCAGTACTTC

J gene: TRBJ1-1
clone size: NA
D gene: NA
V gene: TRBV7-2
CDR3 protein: CASSLDGTYTEAFF
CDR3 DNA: TGTGCCAGCAGCTTAGATGGGACTTACACTGAAGCTTTCTTT

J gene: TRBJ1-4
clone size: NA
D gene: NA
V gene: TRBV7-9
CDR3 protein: CASSLASGVNEKLFF
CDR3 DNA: TGTGCCAGCAGCTTAGCATCGGGAGTTAATGAAAAACTGTTTTTT

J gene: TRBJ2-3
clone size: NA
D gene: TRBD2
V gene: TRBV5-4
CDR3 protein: CASSSTGGASGPDTQYF
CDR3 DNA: TGTGCCAGCAGCTCCACGGGGGGGGCTAGCGGACCTGATACGCAGTATTTT

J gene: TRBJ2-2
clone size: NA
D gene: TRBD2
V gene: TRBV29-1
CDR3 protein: CSVDPTSGGTNTGELFF
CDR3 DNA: TGCAGCGTTGACCCCACTAGCGGGGGAACGAACACCGGGGAGCTGTTTTTT

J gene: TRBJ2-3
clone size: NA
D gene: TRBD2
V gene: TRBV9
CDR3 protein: CASSKGLASTDTQYF
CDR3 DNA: TGTGCCAGCAGCAAAGGACTAGCTTCGACAGATACGCAGTATTTT

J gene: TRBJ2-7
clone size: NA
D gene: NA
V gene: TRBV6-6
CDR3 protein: CASSQGGILTEQYF
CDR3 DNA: TGTGCCAGCAGCCAAGGCGGTATACTTACTGAGCAGTACTTC

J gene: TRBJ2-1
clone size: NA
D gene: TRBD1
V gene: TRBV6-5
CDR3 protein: CASSRGQGDFNEQFF
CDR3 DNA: TGTGCCAGCAGCCGCGGACAGGGTGACTTCAATGAGCAGTTCTTC

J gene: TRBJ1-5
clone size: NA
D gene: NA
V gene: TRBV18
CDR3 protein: CASSPLGGRNQPQHF
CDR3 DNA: TGTGCCAGCTCACCGTTAGGGGGACGCAATCAGCCCCAGCATTTT

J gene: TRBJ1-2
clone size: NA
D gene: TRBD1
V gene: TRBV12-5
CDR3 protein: CASGLDDNWTGVGYTF
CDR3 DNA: TGTGCTAGTGGTTTGGACGACAATTGGACAGGGGTGGGCTACACCTTC

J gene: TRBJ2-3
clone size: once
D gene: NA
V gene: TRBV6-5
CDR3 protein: CASRLMGSSTDTQYF
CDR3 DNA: TGTGCCAGCAGACTCATGGGCAGTAGCACAGATACGCAGTATTTT

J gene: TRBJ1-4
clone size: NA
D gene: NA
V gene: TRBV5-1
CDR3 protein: CASSRTANEKLFF
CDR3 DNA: TGCGCCAGCAGCCGTACAGCTAATGAAAAACTGTTTTTT

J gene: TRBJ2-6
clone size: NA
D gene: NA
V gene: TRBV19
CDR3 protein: CASSASGRSGANVLTF
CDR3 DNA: TGTGCCAGTAGTGCGTCAGGGAGGTCTGGGGCCAACGTCCTGACTTTC

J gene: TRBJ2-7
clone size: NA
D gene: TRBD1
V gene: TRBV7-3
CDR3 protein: CASSPGQGAVGEQYF
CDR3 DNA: TGTGCCAGCAGCCCGGGGCAGGGGGCAGTGGGTGAGCAGTACTTC

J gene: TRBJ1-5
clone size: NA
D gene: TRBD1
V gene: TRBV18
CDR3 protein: CASSPEGDRYQPQHF
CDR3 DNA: TGTGCCAGTTCTCCGGAGGGGGACAGATATCAGCCCCAGCATTTT

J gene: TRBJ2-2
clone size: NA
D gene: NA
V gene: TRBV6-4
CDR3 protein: CASSDSGRVHGELFF
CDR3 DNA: TGTGCCAGCAGTGACTCCGGCAGGGTTCACGGGGAGCTGTTTTTT

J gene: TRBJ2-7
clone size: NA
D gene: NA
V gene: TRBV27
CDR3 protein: CASSTHRDEQYF
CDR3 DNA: TGTGCCAGCAGTACCCACAGAGACGAGCAGTACTTC

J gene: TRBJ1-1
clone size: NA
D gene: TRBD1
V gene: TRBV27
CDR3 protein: CASSTRTGSSEAFF
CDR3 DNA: TGTGCCAGCAGTACCCGGACAGGGTCGTCTGAAGCTTTCTTT

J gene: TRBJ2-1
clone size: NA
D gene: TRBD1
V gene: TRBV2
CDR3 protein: CASRGQPSRGPYNEQFF
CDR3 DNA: TGTGCCAGCAGGGGACAGCCCTCCCGTGGGCCATACAATGAGCAGTTCTTC

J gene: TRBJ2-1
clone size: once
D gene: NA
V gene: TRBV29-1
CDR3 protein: CSVLANEQFF
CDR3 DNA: TGCAGCGTGCTAGCTAATGAGCAGTTCTTC

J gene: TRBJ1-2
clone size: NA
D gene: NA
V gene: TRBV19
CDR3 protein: CASSKEEGGDGYTF
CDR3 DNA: TGTGCCAGTAGTAAGGAGGAGGGAGGCGATGGCTACACCTTC

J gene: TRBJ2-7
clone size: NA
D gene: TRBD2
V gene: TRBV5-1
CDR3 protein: CASSTPTSGSTRSEQYF
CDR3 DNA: TGCGCCAGCAGCACTCCGACTAGCGGGAGTACACGATCCGAGCAGTACTTC

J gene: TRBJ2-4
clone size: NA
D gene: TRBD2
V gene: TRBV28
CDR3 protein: CASSPGLAVLAKNIQYF
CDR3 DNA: TGTGCCAGCAGCCCCGGACTAGCGGTACTAGCCAAAAACATTCAGTACTTC

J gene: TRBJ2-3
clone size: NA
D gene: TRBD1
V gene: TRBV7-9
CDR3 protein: CASSPHPLDREGDTQYF
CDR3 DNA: TGTGCCAGCAGCCCCCACCCCCTGGACAGGGAAGGAGATACGCAGTATTTT

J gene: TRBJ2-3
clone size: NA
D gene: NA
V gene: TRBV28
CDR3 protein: CASLASGLHTDTQYF
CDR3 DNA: TGTGCCAGCCTGGCCTCGGGACTCCACACAGATACGCAGTATTTT

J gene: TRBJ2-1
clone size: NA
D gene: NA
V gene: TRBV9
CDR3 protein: CASSVGLNNEQFF
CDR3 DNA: TGTGCCAGCAGCGTAGGGCTGAACAATGAGCAGTTCTTC

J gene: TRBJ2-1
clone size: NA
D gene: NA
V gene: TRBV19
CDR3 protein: CASSQFDEQFF
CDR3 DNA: TGTGCCAGTAGCCAGTTCGATGAGCAGTTCTTC

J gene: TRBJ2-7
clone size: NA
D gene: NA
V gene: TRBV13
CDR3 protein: CASSSLRGQHSYEQYF
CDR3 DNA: TGTGCCAGCAGCTCCCTCCGTGGCCAACACTCCTACGAGCAGTACTTC

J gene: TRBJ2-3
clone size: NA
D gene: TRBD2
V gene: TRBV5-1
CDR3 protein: CASSSGTSGGVPGTDTQYF
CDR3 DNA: TGCGCCAGCAGTTCCGGGACTAGCGGGGGAGTTCCTGGCACAGATACGCAGTATTTT

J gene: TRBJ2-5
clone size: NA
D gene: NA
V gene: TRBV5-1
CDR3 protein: CASSNTQGLQETQYF
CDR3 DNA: TGCGCCAGCAGCAATACTCAGGGACTCCAAGAGACCCAGTACTTC

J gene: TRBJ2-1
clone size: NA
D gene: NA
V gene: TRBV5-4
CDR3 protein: CASSPGVGALDEQFF
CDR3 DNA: TGTGCCAGCAGCCCCGGTGTGGGCGCGTTGGATGAGCAGTTCTTC

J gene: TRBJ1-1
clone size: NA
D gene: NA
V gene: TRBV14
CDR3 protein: CASSQDTGPNTEAFF
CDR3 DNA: TGTGCCAGCAGCCAAGATACAGGGCCGAACACTGAAGCTTTCTTT

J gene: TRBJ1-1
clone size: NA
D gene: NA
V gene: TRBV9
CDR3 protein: CASSVEDLNTEAFF
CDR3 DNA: TGTGCCAGCAGCGTAGAGGACTTGAACACTGAAGCTTTCTTT

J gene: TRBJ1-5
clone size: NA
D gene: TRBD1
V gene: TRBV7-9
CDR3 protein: CASSAGQGPHNQPQHF
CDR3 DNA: TGTGCCAGCAGCGCTGGACAGGGCCCTCACAATCAGCCCCAGCATTTT

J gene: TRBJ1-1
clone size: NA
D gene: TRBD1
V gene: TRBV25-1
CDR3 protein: CASSEWGTGGLDTEAFF
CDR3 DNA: TGTGCCAGCAGTGAATGGGGGACAGGGGGCCTGGACACTGAAGCTTTCTTT

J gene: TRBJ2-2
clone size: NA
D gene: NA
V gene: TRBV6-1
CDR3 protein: CASLDMGLGGELFF
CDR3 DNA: TGTGCCAGCCTAGACATGGGGCTGGGCGGGGAGCTGTTTTTT

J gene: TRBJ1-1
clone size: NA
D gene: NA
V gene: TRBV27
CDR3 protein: CATWTVMNTEAFF
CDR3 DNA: TGTGCCACCTGGACAGTAATGAACACTGAAGCTTTCTTT

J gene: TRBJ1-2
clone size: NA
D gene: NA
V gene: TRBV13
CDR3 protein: CASSFRRRGGGYGYTF
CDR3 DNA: TGTGCCAGCAGCTTTCGACGGAGAGGGGGTGGCTATGGCTACACCTTC